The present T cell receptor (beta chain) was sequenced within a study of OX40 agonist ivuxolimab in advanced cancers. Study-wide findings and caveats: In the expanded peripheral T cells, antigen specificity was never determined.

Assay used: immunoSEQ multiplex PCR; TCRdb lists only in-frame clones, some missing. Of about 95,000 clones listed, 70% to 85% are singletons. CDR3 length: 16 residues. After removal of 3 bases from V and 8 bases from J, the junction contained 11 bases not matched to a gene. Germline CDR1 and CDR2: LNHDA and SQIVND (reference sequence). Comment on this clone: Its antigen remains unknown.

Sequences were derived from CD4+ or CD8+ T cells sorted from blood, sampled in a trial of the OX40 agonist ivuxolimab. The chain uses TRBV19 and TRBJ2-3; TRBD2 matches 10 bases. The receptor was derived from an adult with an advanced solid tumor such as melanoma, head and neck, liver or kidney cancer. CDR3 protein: CASSMASGRPPGTQYF. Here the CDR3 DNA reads TGTGCCAGTAGTATGGCTAGCGGGAGACCGCCGGGTACGCAGTATTTT.